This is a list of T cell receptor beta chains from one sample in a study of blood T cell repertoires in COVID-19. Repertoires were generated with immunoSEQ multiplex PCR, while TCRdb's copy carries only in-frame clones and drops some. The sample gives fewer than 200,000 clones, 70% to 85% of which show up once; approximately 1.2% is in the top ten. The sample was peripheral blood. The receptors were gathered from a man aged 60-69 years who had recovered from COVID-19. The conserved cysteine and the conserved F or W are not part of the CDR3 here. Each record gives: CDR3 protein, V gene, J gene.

cdr3_aa: ASREAQETQY
v_call: TRBV7-2
j_call: TRBJ2-5

cdr3_aa: ASSLVATDTQY
v_call: TRBV5-8
j_call: TRBJ2-3

cdr3_aa: AWKKGDWGYT
v_call: TRBV30
j_call: TRBJ1-2

cdr3_aa: ASSGTSGGGADTQY
v_call: TRBV10-1
j_call: TRBJ2-3

cdr3_aa: ASSFGNGGTETQY
v_call: TRBV7-7
j_call: TRBJ2-5

cdr3_aa: ASSYLATDTQY
v_call: TRBV7-2
j_call: TRBJ2-3

cdr3_aa: ASSLRTKSYEQY
v_call: TRBV7-2
j_call: TRBJ2-7

cdr3_aa: ASKLPGADRRLAGDYNEQF
v_call: TRBV21-1
j_call: TRBJ2-1

cdr3_aa: ASSLGTEGWETQY
v_call: TRBV5-6
j_call: TRBJ2-5

cdr3_aa: ASSSLGAGDTEAF
v_call: TRBV27
j_call: TRBJ1-1

cdr3_aa: ASSQSSGNNSPLH
v_call: TRBV16
j_call: TRBJ1-6

cdr3_aa: ASSFDSGSYNEQF
v_call: TRBV7-9
j_call: TRBJ2-1

cdr3_aa: ASSFSGENLETQY
v_call: TRBV5-5
j_call: TRBJ2-5

cdr3_aa: ASSVQRGATDTQY
v_call: TRBV2
j_call: TRBJ2-3

cdr3_aa: AAHGGQGNTEAF
v_call: TRBV3-1/TRBV3-2
j_call: TRBJ1-1

cdr3_aa: ASRLASGGELF
v_call: TRBV7-7
j_call: TRBJ2-2

cdr3_aa: ASSLEYRSSETQY
v_call: TRBV5-4
j_call: TRBJ2-5

cdr3_aa: ASTKGGVLGETQY
v_call: TRBV6-5
j_call: TRBJ2-5

cdr3_aa: ASGQSGGITDTQY
v_call: TRBV6-4
j_call: TRBJ2-3

cdr3_aa: ASSPRGGSTDTQY
v_call: TRBV7-9
j_call: TRBJ2-3

cdr3_aa: AIRGTGKNEQY
v_call: TRBV10-3
j_call: TRBJ2-7

cdr3_aa: ASSFTRSDDEQY
v_call: TRBV5-4
j_call: TRBJ2-7

cdr3_aa: ASSRWSGEVPYGYT
v_call: TRBV5-1
j_call: TRBJ1-2

cdr3_aa: ASSREGSLNYGYT
v_call: TRBV4-1
j_call: TRBJ1-2

cdr3_aa: ASSLAEGGRNEQF
v_call: TRBV5-1
j_call: TRBJ2-1

cdr3_aa: ASSKVASPYNEQF
v_call: TRBV21-1
j_call: TRBJ2-1

cdr3_aa: ASSLGGTGSYEQY
v_call: TRBV11-3
j_call: TRBJ2-7

cdr3_aa: ASSPTGVLWAEAF
v_call: TRBV27
j_call: TRBJ1-1

cdr3_aa: ATKGGGIYEQY
v_call: TRBV18
j_call: TRBJ2-7

cdr3_aa: ASSPGVRTDTQY
v_call: TRBV7-7
j_call: TRBJ2-3

cdr3_aa: ASSLGQGRYEQY
v_call: TRBV5-6
j_call: TRBJ2-7